The clone carrying this TCR beta chain was seen at least ten times. Its specificity is not known. In replicate PCRs of unsorted PBMC, about 320 ng DNA, 31,000 or so T cell genomes, was used. TCRdb keeps only in-frame clones here, not all; method: immunoSEQ multiplex PCR. The profile shows about 490,000 clones, around 80% of them singletons. This specimen belongs to a study of shared clonotypes between healthy human individuals. Findings of the study overall: Among donors, clonotype sharing was expected to be affected by sequencing depth.

The study enrolled healthy HIV-negative adults without recent acute infections or vaccinations as donors. Nashville, Tennessee was home to all donors, who were Caucasian adults. The sequencing input was PBMCs. This TCR was recovered from a woman aged 35 to 49 in good health. Some clones in this sample may be carry-over from other donors' samples.

The CDR3 loop reads CASSLMGRENEQYF. CDR3 nucleotides: TGCGCCAGCAGCTTGATGGGGCGGGAGAACGAGCAGTACTTC. This chain joins TRBV5-1 and TRBJ2-7; 7 positions match TRBD2. J gave up 5 bases and V 1 base, and 6 bases lay outside the gene matches. The CDR3 extends over 14 amino acids. The germline gives CDR1 SGHRS, CDR2 YFSETQ.